Listed below are T cell receptor beta chains from one sample, sequenced in a study of blood T cell repertoires in COVID-19. Here immunoSEQ multiplex PCR was the method, and the copy in TCRdb shows in-frame clones only, minus some. Of roughly 310,000 clones listed, over 85% are singletons. What was sequenced was PBMCs or T cells enriched from blood (not recorded which). The receptors derive from a man aged 55 to 70 who had recovered from COVID-19. The CDR3 runs from the conserved cysteine through the conserved F or W.

V gene: TRBV7-3
CDR3 protein: CASSLGRDYEQYF

V gene: TRBV10-3
CDR3 protein: CAIRKEGTGDGYGYTF

V gene: TRBV4-3
CDR3 protein: CASSQNWNTEAFF

V gene: TRBV4-1
CDR3 protein: CASSQLGGTRYNEQFF

V gene: TRBV3-1/TRBV3-2
CDR3 protein: CASSLDSRKNYGYTF

V gene: TRBV5-1
CDR3 protein: CASSLGQFGTDTQYF

V gene: TRBV27
CDR3 protein: CASSLGTGGTGELFF

V gene: TRBV23-1
CDR3 protein: CARTSGQYF

V gene: TRBV10-3
CDR3 protein: CAISPTGSNYGYTF

V gene: TRBV9
CDR3 protein: CASSPTGGGGPPPTEQFF

V gene: TRBV11-2
CDR3 protein: CASSLASGSYNEQFF

V gene: TRBV12-3/TRBV12-4
CDR3 protein: CASSFSVDEAFF

V gene: TRBV10-2
CDR3 protein: CATRPGGQPGGEQYF

V gene: TRBV5-1
CDR3 protein: CASSLSDMNTEAFF

V gene: TRBV3-1/TRBV3-2
CDR3 protein: CASSQFYPGEAYEQYF

V gene: TRBV4-2
CDR3 protein: CASSQDKGPGMEQYF

V gene: TRBV6-2/TRBV6-3
CDR3 protein: CASSPREGWRNQPQHF

V gene: TRBV7-2
CDR3 protein: CASSLRTGVKNIQYF